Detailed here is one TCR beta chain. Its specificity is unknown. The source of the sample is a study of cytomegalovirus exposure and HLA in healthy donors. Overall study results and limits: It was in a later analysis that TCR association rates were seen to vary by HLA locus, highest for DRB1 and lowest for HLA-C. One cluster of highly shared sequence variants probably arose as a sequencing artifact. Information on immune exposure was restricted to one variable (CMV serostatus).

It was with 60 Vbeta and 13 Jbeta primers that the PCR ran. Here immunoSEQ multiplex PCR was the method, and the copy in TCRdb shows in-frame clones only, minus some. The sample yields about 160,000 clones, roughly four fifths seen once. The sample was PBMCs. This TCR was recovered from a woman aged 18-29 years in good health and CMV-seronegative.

Here the CDR3 reads CSVVEGAKADTQYF. CDR3 in DNA: TGCAGCGTTGTGGAGGGGGCGAAAGCAGATACGCAGTATTTT. The chain joins TRBV29-1 to TRBJ2-3, with D perhaps matching TRBD1 (7 bases). The CDR3 contains 14 residues. Trimming removed 4 bases from V and 4 bases from J, with 15 bases in between. Germline V gene lookup returns CDR1 SQVTM and CDR2 ANQGSEA.